What follows is one TCR beta chain and its context. CDR1 and CDR2 from the germline V gene are SGHAT and FQNNGV. V was trimmed by 7 bases and J by 6 bases, leaving 12 bases between them. CDR3 size: 12 residues. The data are from a study of blood T cell repertoires in COVID-19. The overall study: From T cells, B-cell-depleted T cells, or PBMCs came the material, which was cDNA or gDNA.

Sequencing was performed with immunoSEQ multiplex PCR; in TCRdb, only in-frame clones are kept and a portion is missing. This table holds under 400,000 clones, around 88% found once. The TCR sequence derives from a woman aged 25 to 39 with COVID-19, enrolled during active disease. The material sequenced was peripheral blood. The chain joins TRBV11-2 to TRBJ1-1, with D unresolved. CDR3 DNA: TGTGCCAGCACCCTATCACGTGCTGAAGCTTTCTTT. Encoded protein: CASTLSRAEAFF.